A single sample gave rise to the 29 T cell receptor beta chains below, sequenced in a study of cytomegalovirus exposure and HLA in healthy donors. The study ran its PCR with 60 Vbeta and 13 Jbeta primers. The repertoire was sequenced with immunoSEQ multiplex PCR; TCRdb's copy has only in-frame clones and lacks some. The sample contains about 190,000 clones, under 85% of which appear only once. The specimen sequenced was PBMCs. Receptor source: a woman aged 18-29 years in good health and CMV-seronegative.

This clone has a handful of counts. The chain employs TRBV7-7 and TRBJ1-4, with D perhaps TRBD1 (5 bases). In germline, CDR1 is SSHAT, CDR2 FNYEAQ (reference sequence). Trimming shortened V by 5 bases and J by 8 bases, and 15 bases separated the two germline ends. The CDR3 is 14 residues long. CDR3 nucleotides: TGTGCCAGCAGCGCAGGGAACCCAGGAGAAAAACTGTTTTTT. As protein: CASSAGNPGEKLFF.

The gene calls are TRBV27 and TRBJ2-2; a weak D match, TRBD1 (6 bases). Germline V lookup: CDR1 MNHEY, CDR2 SMNVEV (reference sequence). CDR3 length: 14 residues. V lost 5 bases, J lost 7 bases, and 14 bases lay in between. CDR3: CASSRLQGRGELFF. The CDR3 DNA reads as TGTGCCAGCAGTCGCCTACAGGGACGCGGGGAGCTGTTTTTT.

The chain has TRBV14 and TRBJ2-1; the D gene is possibly TRBD2 (5 bases). Germline CDR1 and CDR2: SGHDN and FVKESK. This CDR3 has 13 residues. V lost 2 bases and J 6 bases, leaving 8 bases between the germline ends. The CDR3 protein is CASSQYEGNEQFF. CDR3 nucleotide sequence: TGTGCCAGCAGCCAATATGAGGGCAATGAGCAGTTCTTC. Combining the CDR3 with reference TRBV14 and TRBJ2-1 gives the whole variable domain EAGVTQFPSHSVIEKGQTVTLRCDPISGHDNLYWYRRVMGKEIKFLLHFVKESKQDESGMPNNRFLAERTGGTYSTLKVQPAELEDSGVYFCASSQYEGNEQFFGPGTRLTVL.

This clone was counted a single time. The chain combines TRBV29-1 with TRBJ1-4; tentatively, D is TRBD1 (5 bases). V lost 4 bases, J lost 7 bases, and 10 bases lay in between. Germline values: CDR1 SQVTM, CDR2 ANQGSEA. The CDR3 loop spans 12 amino acids. The CDR3 reads CSVGSGGEKLFF. In DNA, the CDR3 is TGCAGCGTTGGCTCCGGGGGTGAAAAACTGTTTTTT. The full variable domain, with the rest looked up from reference TRBV29-1 and TRBJ1-4, is SAVISQKPSRDICQRGTSLTIQCQVDSQVTMMFWYRQQPGQSLTLIATANQGSEATYESGFVIDKFPISRPNLTFSTLTVSNMSPEDSSIYLCSVGSGGEKLFFGSGTQLSVL.

This clone occurred a few times. The V and J genes are TRBV6-5 and TRBJ2-1, with 7 bases fitting TRBD1. The CDR3 sequence is 13 residues long. V dropped 6 bases and J dropped 4; count of bases not matched to a gene: 3. The germline CDR1 and CDR2 sequences are MNHEY and SVGAGI. The CDR3 DNA is TGTGCCAGCAGGAAGACAGGGTACAATGAGCAGTTCTTC. Its translation is CASRKTGYNEQFF.

The chain employs TRBV7-7 and TRBJ2-7; 7 positions match TRBD1. The J segment lost 1 base and the V segment lost 6 bases, leaving 9 bases of the junction unmatched. The CDR3 covers 15 residues. Germline values: CDR1 SSHAT, CDR2 FNYEAQ (reference sequence). The CDR3 DNA follows: TGTGCCAGCAGTATTGCACCGGGACAGTCCTACGAGCAGTACTTC. Its protein product is CASSIAPGQSYEQYF.

This clone appeared a single time. As DNA, the CDR3 is TGTGCCAGCAGCTTGGGCACAGCTTATAATTCACCCCTCCACTTT. This sequence encodes CASSLGTAYNSPLHF. The chain couples TRBV5-4 to TRBJ1-6, with D hard to call. The V end was cut by 0 bases, the J end by 4 bases, with 8 bases between. CDR1 is SGHNT, CDR2 YYREEE, per germline (reference sequence). The CDR3 consists of 15 residues.

The gene calls are TRBV27 and TRBJ2-1; the D is unclear. The CDR3 spans 15 residues. CDR1 MNHEY and CDR2 SMNVEV come from the germline V gene (reference sequence). Deletions cut 6 bases from V and 6 bases from J, with 18 bases between. The CDR3 DNA is TGTGCCAGCAGGGGTGGGTTGGAGTCTGGCAATGAGCAGTTCTTC. Amino acid sequence: CASRGGLESGNEQFF.

This chain connects TRBV7-2 to TRBJ2-3; D might be TRBD2 (6 bases). V was shortened by 3 bases and J by 0 bases, with 10 bases between the two germline ends. From germline, CDR1 is SGHTA and CDR2 FQGNSA. This CDR3 contains 15 residues. The CDR3 DNA follows: TGTGCCAGCAGCTTTCTTAGCGGAAGCACAGATACGCAGTATTTT. Residues: CASSFLSGSTDTQYF. Together with reference TRBV7-2 and TRBJ2-3, the CDR3 gives the full variable domain: GAGVSQSPSNKVTEKGKDVELRCDPISGHTALYWYRQSLGQGLEFLIYFQGNSAPDKSGLPSDRFSAERTGGSVSTLTIQRTQQEDSAVYLCASSFLSGSTDTQYFGPGTRLTVL.

The chain uses TRBV27 and TRBJ1-2; D ambiguous. V gave up 4 bases and J gave up 5 bases, with 11 bases separating them. The CDR3 spans 13 residues. CDR1 and CDR2 (germline): MNHEY, SMNVEV (reference sequence). For the CDR3, the DNA is TGTGCCAGCAGTTCGGCTGCGGGGTATGGCTACACCTTC. As protein: CASSSAAGYGYTF.

V and J are TRBV11-2 and TRBJ2-4; 7 nucleotides agree with TRBD1. Germline V gives CDR1 SGHAT, CDR2 FQNNGV. The ends lost 5 bases at V and 8 bases at J; junction bases unmatched: 6. There are 13 residues in the CDR3. The CDR3 bases are TGTGCCAGCAGCATCGACAGGGCGGACATTCAGTACTTC. The encoded protein is CASSIDRADIQYF. The full variable domain, its missing parts supplied by reference TRBV11-2 and TRBJ2-4, is EAGVAQSPRYKIIEKRQSVAFWCNPISGHATLYWYQQILGQGPKLLIQFQNNGVVDDSQLPKDRFSAERLKGVDSTLKIQPAKLEDSAVYLCASSIDRADIQYFGAGTRLSVL.

The table lists this clone with a count of one. This rearrangement joins TRBV6-1 to TRBJ1-1; TRBD1 is a possible D gene (5 bases). This CDR3 region has 13 residues. Germline values: CDR1 MNHNS, CDR2 SASEGT. V was pared by 4 bases and J by 3 bases, with 9 bases between. CDR3 coding DNA: TGTGCCAGCAGTGTCCAGGGTGACACTGAAGCTTTCTTT. Translation: CASSVQGDTEAFF.

The chain recombines TRBV7-3 with TRBJ2-7; D may be TRBD2 (6 bases). The germline CDR1 and CDR2 sequences are SGHTA and FQGTGA. Trimming pared 3 bases from V and 5 bases from J, leaving 17 bases between. CDR3 length: 15 amino acids. CDR3: CASSFQGPGSNEQYF. The DNA for the CDR3 is TGTGCCAGCAGCTTCCAAGGCCCCGGGAGTAACGAGCAGTACTTC.

This sequence joins TRBV28 and TRBJ2-1; 7 nucleotides align to TRBD2. Germline V gives CDR1 MDHEN, CDR2 SYDVKM. The V and J ends lost 6 bases and 6 bases, in that order; junction bases with no gene match: 11. This CDR3 contains 15 residues. The chain's CDR3 is CASRQAGPKRNEQFF. The CDR3 nucleotides read TGTGCCAGCAGACAAGCGGGACCCAAGCGCAATGAGCAGTTCTTC. Supplemented by reference TRBV28 and TRBJ2-1, the full variable domain reads DVKVTQSSRYLVKRTGEKVFLECVQDMDHENMFWYRQDPGLGLRLIYFSYDVKMKEKGDIPEGYSVSREKKERFSLILESASTNQTSMYLCASRQAGPKRNEQFFGPGTRLTVL.

This chain links TRBV6-6 with TRBJ1-5; 9 nucleotides match TRBD1. V gave up 5 bases and J gave up 5 bases; unmatched junction bases: 4. The germline CDR1 and CDR2 sequences are MNHNY and SVGAGI (reference sequence). The CDR3 spans 14 residues. The CDR3: CASSPDRGYQPQHF. CDR3 sequence (DNA): TGTGCCAGCAGTCCGGACAGGGGATATCAGCCCCAGCATTTT.

This chain uses TRBV2 with TRBJ2-7, with 11 positions matching TRBD2. The germline CDR1 and CDR2 sequences are SNHLY and FYNNEI. V gave up 0 bases and J gave up 3 bases; unmatched junction bases: 1. CDR3 length: 15 residues. CDR3 residues: CASSEATSGSYEQYF. CDR3 DNA: TGTGCCAGCAGTGAAGCTACTAGCGGGAGCTACGAGCAGTACTTC.

This chain joins TRBV27 and TRBJ2-3, with a possible D match to TRBD1 (6 bases). CDR3 length: 14 residues. Between the trimmed V and J ends, which lost 2 bases and 5 bases, there was a span of 11 bases. Looked up from germline, CDR1 is MNHEY and CDR2 is SMNVEV (reference sequence). CDR3 loop: CASSLVQGQDTQYF. Here the CDR3 DNA reads TGTGCCAGCAGTTTAGTACAGGGTCAAGATACGCAGTATTTT.

This chain uses TRBV5-4 with TRBJ2-7; 7 bases are shared with TRBD1. The CDR3 has 19 residues. Germline CDR1 reads SGHNT; CDR2 reads YYREEE (reference sequence). The V gene end was trimmed by 4 bases and the J gene end by 3 bases; junction bases not matched to a gene: 22. The CDR3 reads CASSKKKGPRQGQNYEQYF. In nucleotides, the CDR3 is TGTGCCAGCAGCAAAAAAAAGGGCCCCCGACAGGGACAGAACTACGAGCAGTACTTC.

This clone was counted only a few times. The chain is built from TRBV2 and TRBJ2-5, with 8 bases matching TRBD2. The CDR3 runs 16 residues. The germline V gene has CDR1 SNHLY and CDR2 FYNNEI. V dropped 1 base and J dropped 5; count of bases not matched to a gene: 9. CDR3 nucleotide sequence: TGTGCCAGCAGTGAAGGCACGGGACTAGGGGGGGAGACCCAGTACTTC. It translates to CASSEGTGLGGETQYF.

This chain joins TRBV5-4 and TRBJ1-2; D uncertain. V was cut by 0 bases and J by 4 bases, with 7 bases left in between. The CDR3 is 13 amino acids. Germline V gives CDR1 SGHNT, CDR2 YYREEE (reference sequence). CDR3 region: CASSLDPSYGYTF. Here the CDR3 DNA reads TGTGCCAGCAGCTTGGATCCCAGCTATGGCTACACCTTC. Complete variable domain (other parts from reference TRBV5-4 and TRBJ1-2): ETGVTQSPTHLIKTRGQQVTLRCSSQSGHNTVSWYQQALGQGPQFIFQYYREEENGRGNFPPRFSGLQFPNYSSELNVNALELDDSALYLCASSLDPSYGYTFGSGTRLTVV.

This chain joins TRBV15 and TRBJ2-7; TRBD1 aligns across 8 bases. Unmatched junction bases numbered 8, after V lost 2 bases and J lost 5 bases. The CDR3 has 15 amino acids. CDR1 and CDR2 from the germline V gene are LNHNV and YYDKDF (reference sequence). This chain's CDR3 is CATSRKNRGMDEQYF. The CDR3 nucleotides are TGTGCCACCAGCAGAAAGAACAGGGGGATGGACGAGCAGTACTTC.

This chain uses TRBV11-2 with TRBJ1-4; D gene unclear. With 5 bases removed from V and 5 bases from J, the gap between germline ends came to 15 bases. In germline, CDR1 is SGHAT, CDR2 FQNNGV. This CDR3 comprises 15 residues. Written as DNA, the CDR3 is TGTGCCAGCAGCGACCTGGGAGCTTTAAATGAAAAACTGTTTTTT. This sequence encodes CASSDLGALNEKLFF. Drawing the rest from reference TRBV11-2 and TRBJ1-4, the complete variable domain is EAGVAQSPRYKIIEKRQSVAFWCNPISGHATLYWYQQILGQGPKLLIQFQNNGVVDDSQLPKDRFSAERLKGVDSTLKIQPAKLEDSAVYLCASSDLGALNEKLFFGSGTQLSVL.

CDR3 sequence (DNA): TGTGCCAGCAGTCCAGACCCCCTTGGGGCCACTGAAGCTTTCTTT. Its translation is CASSPDPLGATEAFF. The V call is TRBV6-5, the J call TRBJ1-1, with D tentatively TRBD1 (5 bases). V lost 5 bases, J lost 4 bases, and 17 bases lay in between. Looked up from germline, CDR1 is MNHEY and CDR2 is SVGAGI. This CDR3 spans 15 amino acids.

This clone was observed a handful of times. The chain couples TRBV5-6 to TRBJ1-4; no definite D call. This CDR3 region has 14 residues. The germline V and J ends were trimmed by 1 base and 1 base, with 5 bases remaining between them. Germline-derived CDR1 and CDR2 are SGHDT and YYEEEE. The CDR3 DNA reads as TGTGCCAGCAGCTTGAAACAAACTAATGAAAAACTGTTTTTT. This sequence encodes CASSLKQTNEKLFF.

This clone was counted between two and nine times. This chain connects TRBV28 to TRBJ2-3; 10 bases are a match to TRBD2. The CDR3 is made up of 16 amino acids. Germline CDR1 and CDR2: MDHEN and SYDVKM. V lost 3 bases and J lost 0; bases outside the gene matches: 3. In nucleotides, the CDR3 is TGTGCCAGCAGTTTCCCTAGCGGGGGTAGCACAGATACGCAGTATTTT. Its protein product is CASSFPSGGSTDTQYF.

The chain joins TRBV11-2 to TRBJ1-1; D uncertain. The CDR3 runs 14 residues. The germline V gene has CDR1 SGHAT and CDR2 FQNNGV. V was trimmed by 5 bases and J by 5 bases, leaving 15 bases between them. CDR3 protein: CASSLSGRRTEAFF. In nucleotides, the CDR3 is TGTGCCAGCAGCCTCTCGGGGAGGAGGACTGAAGCTTTCTTT.

This chain links TRBV9 with TRBJ2-2; a weak D match, TRBD2 (6 bases). CDR1 SGDLS and CDR2 YYNGEE come from the germline V gene. The CDR3 covers 13 residues. V dropped 6 bases and J dropped 6 bases, with 12 bases sitting between them. The CDR3 spells CASNIGEAGELFF. The CDR3 nucleotides read TGTGCCAGCAATATCGGGGAGGCCGGGGAGCTGTTTTTT.

This chain connects TRBV15 to TRBJ1-2; D ambiguous. Germline CDR1 and CDR2: LNHNV and YYDKDF (reference sequence). The CDR3 is 15 amino acids. V was clipped by 0 bases and J by 2 bases, with 10 bases between them. Written as DNA, the CDR3 is TGTGCCACCAGCAGAGATTTTAGAACGAACTATGGCTACACCTTC. This translates into CATSRDFRTNYGYTF.

The chain recombines TRBV10-3 with TRBJ2-1; tentatively, D is TRBD1 (5 bases). This CDR3 spans 11 amino acids. Trimming removed 6 bases from V and 6 bases from J, with 6 bases in between. Looked up from germline, CDR1 is ENHRY and CDR2 is SYGVKD. The CDR3 DNA reads as TGTGCCATCAGCGACAGCAATGAGCAGTTCTTC. It yields the protein CAISDSNEQFF.